A single sample is the source of the 7 T cell receptor beta chains below, sequenced in a study of blood T cell repertoires in COVID-19 (dated by TCRdb to 2018 to 2020). Libraries were prepared through the immunoSEQ multiplex PCR assay. Imported from immuneACCESS, the table was reduced by TCRdb to in-frame sequences with V and J called. These copies leave out some clones; in studies compared against another copy, an unresolved V gene accounts for under half, and the cause of the remainder is not known. The sample table holds about 98,000 clones, of which more than 90% were seen once. The top ten hold 1.5% to 2% of the sample. The specimen sequenced was peripheral blood. These receptors came from a woman aged 45-65 years with COVID-19, enrolled during active disease.

This chain joins TRBV5-1 and TRBJ1-5, with D possibly TRBD1 on 5 matching bases. The germline V and J ends were trimmed by 1 base and 6 bases, with 14 bases remaining between them. Per germline, CDR1 SGHRS and CDR2 YFSETQ. The CDR3 has 15 residues. The CDR3, as DNA: TGCGCCAGCAGCTTGAATTCGGGGGGGACTCAGCCCCAGCATTTT. Translation: CASSLNSGGTQPQHF.

The J gene is TRBJ2-1, the V gene TRBV6-2 or TRBV6-3; 9 nucleotides agree with TRBD2. CDR3 length: 12 residues. Germline trimming cut 0 bases from V and 12 bases from J; bases unmatched to any gene: 0. Germline lookup yields CDR1 MNHEY and CDR2 SVGEGT. The CDR3: CASSYSTSGQFF. The CDR3 DNA sequence: TGTGCCAGCAGTTACTCGACTAGCGGGCAGTTCTTC.

The chain couples TRBV15 to TRBJ2-2; D is unresolved. This CDR3 is built from 12 residues. Trimming cost V 5 bases and J 2 bases, with 3 bases left between them. Germline V CDR1 and CDR2: LNHNV, YYDKDF (reference sequence). CDR3 protein: CATSGNTGELFF. In DNA, the CDR3 is TGTGCCACCAGCGGCAACACCGGGGAGCTGTTTTTT.

The chain has TRBV2 and TRBJ1-1; D is perhaps TRBD1 (5 bases). This CDR3 contains 18 residues. Trimming shortened V by 1 base and J by 1 base, and 19 bases separated the two germline ends. Germline V gives CDR1 SNHLY, CDR2 FYNNEI. The CDR3 here is CASSEGAWRGEKNTEAFF. CDR3 bases: TGTGCCAGCAGTGAAGGGGCCTGGAGGGGCGAAAAGAACACTGAAGCTTTCTTT.

This chain joins TRBV12-3 or TRBV12-4 and TRBJ1-2; 8 bases line up with TRBD1. The CDR3 is made up of 13 amino acids. The ends lost 8 bases at V and 7 bases at J; junction bases unmatched: 9. This CDR3 reads CASLSYRGSGYTF. In nucleotides, the CDR3 is TGTGCCAGCCTTTCTTACAGGGGGTCTGGCTACACCTTC.

This clone was counted once. The V gene is TRBV11-2, the J gene TRBJ2-1, with no clear D. The CDR3 consists of 11 residues. V lost 5 bases and J lost 4, with 3 bases in between. Germline V gene lookup returns CDR1 SGHAT and CDR2 FQNNGV. The CDR3 nucleotides are TGTGCCAGCAGCCCTTACAATGAGCAGTTCTTC. It specifies CASSPYNEQFF.

This clone was observed a few times. The rearrangement links TRBV11-2 to TRBJ2-7; TRBD1 agrees at 7 bases. CDR1 is SGHAT, CDR2 FQNNGV, per germline. The ends lost 3 bases at V and 5 bases at J; junction bases unmatched: 4. CDR3 size: 13 residues. CDR3 DNA sequence: TGTGCCAGCAGCTTTACAGGGGCCAACGAGCAGTACTTC. This encodes CASSFTGANEQYF.